This entry concerns a single T cell receptor (beta chain). What it binds is unknown. The record originates from a study of CD8 T cells in ankylosing spondylitis. Study-wide points: Reportedly, significant enrichment of disease-linked clones occurred in matched ankylosing spondylitis synovial fluid.

Via MiXCR, TCRdb re-called the 5' RACE reads, giving one row per CDR3 protein. The data hold 250,000 to 300,000 distinct CDR3 sequences, with about 18% observed a single time. The germline V gene encodes CDR1 SGHAT and CDR2 FQNNGV. V gave up 3 bases and J gave up 7 bases, with 10 bases separating them. The CDR3 runs to 12 residues. The source is a male donor with ankylosing spondylitis or in good health (not recorded which). The chain combines TRBV11-2 with TRBJ2-7, with unresolved D. The sequencing sample was made of blood, either unsorted or a sorted T cell fraction (not recorded which). The CDR3 protein is CASSFGPSEQYF. In DNA, the CDR3 is TGTGCCAGCAGCTTCGGCCCTTCGGAGCAGTACTTC. Together with reference TRBV11-2 and TRBJ2-7, the CDR3 gives the full variable domain: EAGVAQSPRYKIIEKRQSVAFWCNPISGHATLYWYQQILGQGPKLLIQFQNNGVVDDSQLPKDRFSAERLKGVDSTLKIQPAKLEDSAVYLCASSFGPSEQYFGPGTRLTVT.